The present T cell receptor (beta chain) was sequenced within a study of T-cell memory formation after mild COVID-19. Notes on the study in general: Among clones peaking at day 37 in the second wave, SARS-CoV-2 specificity remained unconfirmed. CD8+ contracting clones occupied EMRA, while CD4+ ones occupied mainly CM and EM.

5'RACE with constant-segment primers yielded barcoded, UMI-tagged TCR alpha and TCR beta cDNA libraries. TCRdb re-called the 5' RACE reads through MiXCR, storing one row per CDR3 protein. The sample has approximately 350,000 distinct CDR3 sequences; 28% are singletons. The V gene's germline CDR1 is SNHLY and CDR2 FYNNEI. V shed 4 bases and J shed 0 bases, with 10 bases lying between them. This CDR3 has 14 residues. This clonotype was observed a few times. Its antigen remains unidentified. The chain couples TRBV2 to TRBJ2-7; D gene unclear. Sequenced: PBMCs or a T cell subset sorted from them (not recorded which). The source is an adult woman who had mild COVID-19 (a few samples of this study predate the infection). Cell type and time point are not known. CDR3 nucleotide sequence: TGTGCCAGCAGTGTCAGAGCCCTCTCCTACGAGCAGTACTTC. It translates to CASSVRALSYEQYF. Looking up the rest from reference TRBV2 and TRBJ2-7 gives the full variable domain: EPEVTQTPSHQVTQMGQEVILRCVPISNHLYFYWYRQILGQKVEFLVSFYNNEISEKSEIFDDQFSVERPDGSNFTLKIRSTKLEDSAMYFCASSVRALSYEQYFGPGTRLTVT.